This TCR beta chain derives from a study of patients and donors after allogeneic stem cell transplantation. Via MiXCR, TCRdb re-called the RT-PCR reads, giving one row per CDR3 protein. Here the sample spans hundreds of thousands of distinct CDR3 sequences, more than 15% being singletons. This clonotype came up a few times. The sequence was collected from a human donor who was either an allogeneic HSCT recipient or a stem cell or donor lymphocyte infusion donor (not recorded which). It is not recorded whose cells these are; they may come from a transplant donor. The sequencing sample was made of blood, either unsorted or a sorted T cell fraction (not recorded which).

The CDR3 region is CASSPRWVYNQPQHF. In nucleotides, the CDR3 is TGTGCCAGCAGCCCCCGGTGGGTTTACAATCAGCCCCAGCATTTT. The chain carries TRBV12-3 or TRBV12-4 and TRBJ1-5; D is undetermined. This CDR3 has 15 residues. Trimming stripped 6 bases from V and 3 bases from J, with 15 bases between.